Listed below are T cell receptor beta chains from one sample, sequenced in a study of blood T cell repertoires in COVID-19. Profiling relied on immunoSEQ multiplex PCR, and the TCRdb table lists in-frame clones only, not all of them. The sample shows 150,000 to 200,000 clones, roughly 77% of them seen only once. Sequencing was performed on PBMCs or T cells enriched from blood (not recorded which). The receptors stem from a woman between 45 and 60 years old with acute COVID-19. Each CDR3 is given with its conserved first and last residue. A D gene is named only where the DNA matches it firmly. Size is omitted from some rows. Given values are once, few, many or a class for expanded clones.

clone size	J gene	D gene	V gene	CDR3 DNA	CDR3 protein
NA	TRBJ1-5	NA	TRBV4-2	TGTGCCAGCAGCCCGACAGTTTATAGCAATCAGCCCCAGCATTTT	CASSPTVYSNQPQHF
NA	TRBJ1-2	NA	TRBV4-1	TGCGCCAGCAGCCAAGCGGGCGGGAATCCGGGTCTGAGGATCTATGGCTACACCTTC	CASSQAGGNPGLRIYGYTF
NA	TRBJ1-1	NA	TRBV6-2/TRBV6-3	TGTGCCAGCAGTTACCCTACAGGGAACACTGAAGCTTTCTTT	CASSYPTGNTEAFF
NA	TRBJ2-5	NA	TRBV28	TGTGCCAGCATCCCCCCGGGGAGGGGGGAGACCCAGTACTTC	CASIPPGRGETQYF
NA	TRBJ2-2	TRBD2	TRBV3-1/TRBV3-2	TGTGCCAGCAGCCAAGAGGCTAGCGGGGGTATCGGGGAGCTGTTTTTT	CASSQEASGGIGELFF
NA	TRBJ1-4	TRBD1	TRBV28	TGTGCCAGCAGCTCGGGACAGGGAGATTGGGCTAATGAAAAACTGTTTTTT	CASSSGQGDWANEKLFF
NA	TRBJ2-1	NA	TRBV28	TGTGCCAGCACCTCATCGGTCGGCGGGGCCCTCAATGAGCAGTTCTTC	CASTSSVGGALNEQFF
NA	TRBJ2-4	TRBD1	TRBV4-1	TGCGCCAGCAGCCAAGCGGGACAGGGACTCGGATATAGAAACATTCAGTACTTC	CASSQAGQGLGYRNIQYF
NA	TRBJ1-6	NA	TRBV6-2/TRBV6-3	TGTGCCAGCAGTTACGGGAGTAAAGCTCTCCATTCACCCCTCCACTTT	CASSYGSKALHSPLHF
few	TRBJ1-3	NA	TRBV11-2	TGTGCCAGCAGCTTAGTGCAGGGCTCTGGAAACACCATATATTTT	CASSLVQGSGNTIYF
once	TRBJ1-2	TRBD1	TRBV30	TGTGCCTGGAGGGGGACAGGGAACTATGGCTACACCTTC	CAWRGTGNYGYTF
few	TRBJ1-2	TRBD1	TRBV19	TGTGCCAGTAGAACCATTCCCCCCGGGACAGAGCCGGGCTACACCTTC	CASRTIPPGTEPGYTF
NA	TRBJ1-2	TRBD1	TRBV4-3	TGCGCCAGCAGCCTTAACCCCGGACAGGGAATAAGTGGCTACACCTTC	CASSLNPGQGISGYTF